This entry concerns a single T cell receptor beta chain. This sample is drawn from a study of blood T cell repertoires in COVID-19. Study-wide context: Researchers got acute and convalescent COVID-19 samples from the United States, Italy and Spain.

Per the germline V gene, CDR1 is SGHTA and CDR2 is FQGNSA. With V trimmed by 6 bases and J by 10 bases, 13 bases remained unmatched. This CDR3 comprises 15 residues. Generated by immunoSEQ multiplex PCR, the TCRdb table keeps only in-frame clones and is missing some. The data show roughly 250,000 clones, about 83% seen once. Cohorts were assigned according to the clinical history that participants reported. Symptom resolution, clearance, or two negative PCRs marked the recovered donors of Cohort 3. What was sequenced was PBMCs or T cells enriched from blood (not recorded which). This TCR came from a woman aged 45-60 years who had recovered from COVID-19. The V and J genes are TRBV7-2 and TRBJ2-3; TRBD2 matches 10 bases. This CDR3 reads CASSPKRGGQPPQYF. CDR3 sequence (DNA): TGTGCCAGCAGTCCTAAGCGGGGGGGCCAGCCCCCGCAGTATTTT.